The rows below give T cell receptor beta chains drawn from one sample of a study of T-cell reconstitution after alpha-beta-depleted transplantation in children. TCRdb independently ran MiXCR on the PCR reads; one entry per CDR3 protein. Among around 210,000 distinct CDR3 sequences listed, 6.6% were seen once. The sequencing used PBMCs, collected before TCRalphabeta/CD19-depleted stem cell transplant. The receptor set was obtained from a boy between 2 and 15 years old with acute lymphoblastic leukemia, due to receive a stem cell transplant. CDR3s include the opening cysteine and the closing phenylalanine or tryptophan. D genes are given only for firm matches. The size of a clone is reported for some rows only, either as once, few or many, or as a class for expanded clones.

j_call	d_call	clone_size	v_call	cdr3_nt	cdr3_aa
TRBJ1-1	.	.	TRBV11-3	TGTGCCAGCAGCTTGGATAACACTGAAGCTTTCTTT	CASSLDNTEAFF
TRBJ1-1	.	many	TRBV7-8	TGTGCCAGCAGCCCCGGGGGTCGGGGCACTGAAGCTTTCTTT	CASSPGGRGTEAFF
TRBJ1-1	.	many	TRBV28	TGTGCCAGCAGCTCCTCGTACGCTGAAGCTTTCTTT	CASSSSYAEAFF
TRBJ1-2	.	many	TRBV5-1	TGCGCCAGCAGCATGGACAGCTATGGCTACACCTTC	CASSMDSYGYTF
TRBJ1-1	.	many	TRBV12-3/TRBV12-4	TGTGCCAGCAGTTTTGGGGAAACTGAAGCTTTCTTT	CASSFGETEAFF
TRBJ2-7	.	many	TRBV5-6	TGTGCCAGCAGCTTGGGAGGCGAGCAGTACTTC	CASSLGGEQYF
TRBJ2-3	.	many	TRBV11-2	TGTGCCAGCAGCTTAGTAGGCCTAGCAACAGATACGCAGTATTTT	CASSLVGLATDTQYF
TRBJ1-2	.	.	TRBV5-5	TGTGCCAGCAGCTTGGATGGGGCGGGGAACTATGGCTACACCTTC	CASSLDGAGNYGYTF
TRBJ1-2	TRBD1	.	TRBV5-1	TGCGCCAGCAGCCCCGGTATGGACAGGGTGCCTAACTATGGCTACACCTTC	CASSPGMDRVPNYGYTF
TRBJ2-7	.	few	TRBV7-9	TGTGCCAGCAGCCCTTCAATCGGGCACTACGAGCAGTACTTC	CASSPSIGHYEQYF
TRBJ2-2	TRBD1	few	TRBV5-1	TGCGCCAGCAGCTGGGGCGACAGGGGAACCGGGGAGCTGTTTTTT	CASSWGDRGTGELFF
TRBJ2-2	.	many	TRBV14	TGTGCCAGCAGCCAAGAAGCCACCGGGGAGCTGTTTTTT	CASSQEATGELFF
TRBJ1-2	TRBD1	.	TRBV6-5	TGTGCCAGCAGTTTAACCGGGACAGGGTACTACACCTTC	CASSLTGTGYYTF
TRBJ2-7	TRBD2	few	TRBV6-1	TGTGCCAGCAGTGCGTCTGGAAATCTAGCGGGAGAAGTCGAGCAGTACTTC	CASSASGNLAGEVEQYF
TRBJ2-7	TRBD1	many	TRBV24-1	TGTGCCACCAGTGATCCGGACAGGAGCGAGCAGTACTTC	CATSDPDRSEQYF
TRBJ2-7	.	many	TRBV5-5	TGTGCCAGCACTTCGGGCGTCGAGCAGTACTTC	CASTSGVEQYF
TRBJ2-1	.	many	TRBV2	TGTGCCAGCAGCCTAGCCAGGTTTAGCTCCTACAATGAGCAGTTCTTC	CASSLARFSSYNEQFF
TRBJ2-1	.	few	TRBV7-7	TGTGCTAGAAGATACGCGGGGGCCTCCTCCTACAATGAGCAGTTCTTC	CARRYAGASSYNEQFF
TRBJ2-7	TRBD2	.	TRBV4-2	TGTGCCAGCAGCCAAAGCGGGAGTCGGAGCTCCTACGAGGAGTACTTC	CASSQSGSRSSYEEYF
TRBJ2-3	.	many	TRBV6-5	TGTGCCAGCGGGATCCGAGATACGCAGTATTTT	CASGIRDTQYF
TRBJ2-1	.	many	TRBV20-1	TGCAGTGCTAGGACGATTGGTGAGCAGTTCTTC	CSARTIGEQFF
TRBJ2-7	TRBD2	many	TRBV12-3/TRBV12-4	TGTGCCAGCAGTCGGGGCACTAGCGGGAGGGTCTACGAGCAGTACTTC	CASSRGTSGRVYEQYF
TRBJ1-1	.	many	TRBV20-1	TGCAGTGCTAGTCTAGGCAGTTGGACTGAAGCTTTCTTT	CSASLGSWTEAFF
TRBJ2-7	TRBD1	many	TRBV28	TGTGCCAGTTATAGGGTACAGGGGGCCTCCGAGCAGTACTTC	CASYRVQGASEQYF
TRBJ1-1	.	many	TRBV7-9	TGTGCCAGCAGCCCAACCCGGTCAGAGGTGAACACTGAAGCTTTCTTT	CASSPTRSEVNTEAFF
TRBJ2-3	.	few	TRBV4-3	TGCGCCAGAGGGGGGGGGGCGACAGATACGCAGTATTTT	CARGGGATDTQYF
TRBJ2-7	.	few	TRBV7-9	TGTGCCAGCAGCTTTCTTGGGGCCTCCTACGAGCAGTACTTC	CASSFLGASYEQYF
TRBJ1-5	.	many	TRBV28	TGTGCCAGCGCGATCCGTGGGGGATACAATCAGCCCCAGCATTTT	CASAIRGGYNQPQHF
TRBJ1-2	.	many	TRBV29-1	TGCAGCGTTGAGCTCCCCAGGTCCTATGGCTACACCTTC	CSVELPRSYGYTF